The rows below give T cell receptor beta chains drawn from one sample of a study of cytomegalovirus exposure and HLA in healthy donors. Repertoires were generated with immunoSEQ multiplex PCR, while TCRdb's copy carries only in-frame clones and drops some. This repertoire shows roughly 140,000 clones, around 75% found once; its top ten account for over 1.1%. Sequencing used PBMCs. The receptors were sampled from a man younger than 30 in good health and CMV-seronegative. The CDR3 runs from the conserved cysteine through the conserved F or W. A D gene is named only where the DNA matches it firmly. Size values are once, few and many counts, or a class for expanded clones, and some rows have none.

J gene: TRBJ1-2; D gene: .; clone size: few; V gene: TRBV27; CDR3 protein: CASSSGVYGYTF; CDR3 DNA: TGTGCCAGCAGTTCGGGGGTCTATGGCTACACCTTC
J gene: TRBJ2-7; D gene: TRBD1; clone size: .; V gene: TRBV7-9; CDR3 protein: CASSPNGTAIYEQYF; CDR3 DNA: TGTGCCAGCAGTCCTAACGGGACAGCGATCTACGAGCAGTACTTC
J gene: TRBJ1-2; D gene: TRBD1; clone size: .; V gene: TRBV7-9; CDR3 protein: CASSVDRGGGYTF; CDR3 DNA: TGTGCCAGCAGCGTTGACAGGGGAGGGGGCTACACCTTC
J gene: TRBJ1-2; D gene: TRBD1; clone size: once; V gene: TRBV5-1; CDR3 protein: CASGQGDYGYTF; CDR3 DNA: TGCGCCAGCGGACAGGGTGACTACGGCTACACCTTC
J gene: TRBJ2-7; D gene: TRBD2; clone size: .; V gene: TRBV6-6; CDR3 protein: CASGLAGVPYEQYF; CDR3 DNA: TGTGCCAGCGGCTTAGCGGGAGTGCCCTACGAGCAGTACTTC
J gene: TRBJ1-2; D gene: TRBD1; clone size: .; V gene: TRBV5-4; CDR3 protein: CASSRDRDNYGYTF; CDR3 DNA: TGTGCCAGCAGCCGGGACAGGGATAACTATGGCTACACCTTC
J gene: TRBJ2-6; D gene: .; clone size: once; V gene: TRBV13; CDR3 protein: CASSSGLHGANVLTF; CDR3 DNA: TGTGCCAGCAGCTCGGGACTCCACGGGGCCAACGTCCTGACTTTC
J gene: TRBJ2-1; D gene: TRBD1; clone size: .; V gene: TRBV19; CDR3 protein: CASSIRRTGRNEQFF; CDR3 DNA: TGTGCCAGTAGTATAAGGAGGACAGGGAGGAATGAGCAGTTCTTC
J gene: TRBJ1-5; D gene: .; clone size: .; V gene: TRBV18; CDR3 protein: CASEGGDSNQPQHF; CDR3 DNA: TGTGCCAGCGAGGGGGGGGATAGCAATCAGCCCCAGCATTTT
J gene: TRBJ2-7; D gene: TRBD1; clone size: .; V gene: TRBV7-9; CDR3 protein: CASSPDRGRDEQYF; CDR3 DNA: TGTGCCAGCAGCCCCGACAGGGGGCGCGACGAGCAGTACTTC
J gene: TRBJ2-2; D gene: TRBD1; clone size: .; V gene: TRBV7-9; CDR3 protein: CSSSHLGQGNTGELFF; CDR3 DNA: TGTTCCAGCAGCCATTTAGGACAGGGGAACACCGGGGAGCTGTTTTTT
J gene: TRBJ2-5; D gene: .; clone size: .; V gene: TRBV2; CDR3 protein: CASSALSIVCYF; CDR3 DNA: TGTGCCAGCAGTGCGTTATCTATCGTGTGTTACTTC
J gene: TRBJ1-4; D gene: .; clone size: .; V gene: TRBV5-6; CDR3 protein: CASTRWEGHSEKLFF; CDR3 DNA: TGTGCCAGCACCCGGTGGGAGGGACATAGTGAAAAACTGTTTTTT
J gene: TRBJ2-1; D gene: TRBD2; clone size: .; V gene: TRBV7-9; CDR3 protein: CASSFMAGGGDEQFF; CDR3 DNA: TGTGCCAGCAGCTTTATGGCGGGAGGTGGGGATGAGCAGTTCTTC
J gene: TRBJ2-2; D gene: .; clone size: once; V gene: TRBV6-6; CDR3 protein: CASQPGDTYTGELFF; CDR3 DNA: TGTGCCAGCCAACCCGGGGACACCTACACCGGGGAGCTGTTTTTT
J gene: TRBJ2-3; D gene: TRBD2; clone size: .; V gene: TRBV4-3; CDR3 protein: CASSQAGTSGFEGDTQYF; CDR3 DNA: TGCGCCAGCAGCCAGGCCGGGACTAGCGGGTTTGAGGGGGATACGCAGTATTTT
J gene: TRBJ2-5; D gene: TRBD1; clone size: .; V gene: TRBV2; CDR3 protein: CASSGQGGETQYF; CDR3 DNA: TGTGCCAGCAGCGGACAGGGCGGAGAGACCCAGTACTTC
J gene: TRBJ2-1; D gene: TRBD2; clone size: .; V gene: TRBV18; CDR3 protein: CASSPQQSSGRIGNEQFF; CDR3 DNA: TGTGCCAGCTCACCCCAGCAGTCGAGCGGGAGAATTGGAAATGAGCAGTTCTTC
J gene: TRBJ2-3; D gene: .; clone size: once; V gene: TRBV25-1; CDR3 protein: CASRRVAGTDTQYF; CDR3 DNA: TGTGCCAGCAGGAGGGTAGCAGGCACAGATACGCAGTATTTT
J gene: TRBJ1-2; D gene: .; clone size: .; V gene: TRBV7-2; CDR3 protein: CASTVSPGGEGYTF; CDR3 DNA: TGTGCCAGCACCGTATCCCCCGGGGGTGAAGGCTACACCTTC
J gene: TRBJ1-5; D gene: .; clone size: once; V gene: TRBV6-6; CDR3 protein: CASSYSRHSGQPQHF; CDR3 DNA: TGTGCCAGCAGTTACTCGAGACATAGCGGTCAGCCCCAGCATTTT
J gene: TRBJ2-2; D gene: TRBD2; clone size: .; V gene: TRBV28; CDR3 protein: CASGGASGVRGTGELFF; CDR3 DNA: TGTGCCAGTGGGGGCGCTAGCGGGGTCCGAGGGACCGGGGAGCTGTTTTTT
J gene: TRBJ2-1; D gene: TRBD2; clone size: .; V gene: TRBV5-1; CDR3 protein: CASTPLAGGPGKNNEQFF; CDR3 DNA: TGCGCCAGCACCCCACTAGCGGGAGGGCCGGGGAAAAACAATGAGCAGTTCTTC
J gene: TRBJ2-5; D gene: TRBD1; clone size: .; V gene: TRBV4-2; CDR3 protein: CASSPRAGQGAETQYF; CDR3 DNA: TGTGCCAGCAGCCCAAGGGCGGGACAGGGCGCCGAGACCCAGTACTTC
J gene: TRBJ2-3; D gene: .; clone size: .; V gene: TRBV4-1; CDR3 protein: CASSQERGSYTQYF; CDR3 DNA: TGCGCCAGCAGCCAAGAAAGGGGTAGTTATACGCAGTATTTT
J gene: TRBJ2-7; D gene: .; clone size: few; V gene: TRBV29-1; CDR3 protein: CSVETFTGPSSYEQYF; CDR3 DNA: TGCAGCGTTGAGACCTTCACAGGGCCCAGCTCCTACGAGCAGTACTTC
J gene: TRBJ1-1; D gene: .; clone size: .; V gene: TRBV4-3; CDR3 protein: CASSQERTGGNTEAFF; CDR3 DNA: TGCGCCAGCAGCCAAGAGCGGACTGGAGGGAATACTGAAGCTTTCTTT
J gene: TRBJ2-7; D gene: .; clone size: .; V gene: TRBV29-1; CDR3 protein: CSVVVVGSSYEQYF; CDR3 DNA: TGCAGCGTTGTGGTTGTCGGTAGCTCCTACGAGCAGTACTTC
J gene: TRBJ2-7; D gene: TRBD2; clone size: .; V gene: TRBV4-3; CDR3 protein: CASSQAPTGLAGNSYEQYF; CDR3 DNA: TGCGCCAGCAGCCAGGCCCCCACCGGACTAGCGGGAAATTCGTACGAGCAGTACTTC
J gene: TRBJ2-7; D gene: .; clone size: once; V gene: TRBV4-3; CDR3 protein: CASSQDGRGGTYEQYF; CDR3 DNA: TGCGCCAGCAGCCAAGATGGGCGGGGCGGTACCTACGAGCAGTACTTC
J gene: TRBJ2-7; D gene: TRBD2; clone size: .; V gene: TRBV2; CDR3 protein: CASRTDSGYSNEQYF; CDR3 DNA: TGTGCCAGCAGGACGGATAGCGGGTATTCCAACGAGCAGTACTTC
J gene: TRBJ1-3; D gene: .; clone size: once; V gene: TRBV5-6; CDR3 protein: CASSHVSRRWSSGNTIYF; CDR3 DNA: TGTGCCAGCAGCCACGTTTCTAGGCGGTGGTCCTCTGGAAACACCATATATTTT
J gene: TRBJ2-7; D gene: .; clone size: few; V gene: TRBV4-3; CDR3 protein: CASSQPHREDEQYF; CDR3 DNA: TGCGCCAGCAGCCAACCCCACAGGGAAGACGAGCAGTACTTC
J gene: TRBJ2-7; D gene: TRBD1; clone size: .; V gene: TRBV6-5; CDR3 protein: CASRRTGVSYEQYF; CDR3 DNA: TGTGCCAGCAGACGGACAGGGGTGTCCTACGAGCAGTACTTC
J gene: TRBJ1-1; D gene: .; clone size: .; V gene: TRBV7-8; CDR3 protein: CASSPPGYDSAFF; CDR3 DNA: TGTGCCAGCAGCCCCCCAGGATATGATTCAGCTTTCTTT